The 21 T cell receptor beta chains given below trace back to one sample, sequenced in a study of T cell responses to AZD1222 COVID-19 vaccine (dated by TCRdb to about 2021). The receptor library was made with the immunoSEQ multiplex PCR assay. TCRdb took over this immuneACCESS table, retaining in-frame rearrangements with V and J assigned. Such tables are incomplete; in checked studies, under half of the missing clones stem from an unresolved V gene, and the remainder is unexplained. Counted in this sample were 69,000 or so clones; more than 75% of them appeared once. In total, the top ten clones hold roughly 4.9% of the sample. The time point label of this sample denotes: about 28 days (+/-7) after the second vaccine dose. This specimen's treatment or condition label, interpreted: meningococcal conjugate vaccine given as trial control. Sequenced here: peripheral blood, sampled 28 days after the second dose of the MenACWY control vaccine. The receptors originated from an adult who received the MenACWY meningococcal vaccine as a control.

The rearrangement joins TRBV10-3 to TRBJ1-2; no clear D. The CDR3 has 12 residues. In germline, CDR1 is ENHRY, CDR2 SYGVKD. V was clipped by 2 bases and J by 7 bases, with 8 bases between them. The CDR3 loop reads CAISENRFGYTF. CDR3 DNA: TGTGCCATCAGTGAGAATAGGTTTGGCTACACCTTC.

The CDR3 DNA reads TGTGCCAGCAGTTACCCGGCCTACGAGCAGTACTTC. Translating gives CASSYPAYEQYF. This chain links TRBV6-2 or TRBV6-3 with TRBJ2-7; D ambiguous. The CDR3 has 12 amino acids. From germline, CDR1 is MNHEY and CDR2 SVGEGT. Trimming shortened V by 2 bases and J by 2 bases, and 4 bases separated the two germline ends.

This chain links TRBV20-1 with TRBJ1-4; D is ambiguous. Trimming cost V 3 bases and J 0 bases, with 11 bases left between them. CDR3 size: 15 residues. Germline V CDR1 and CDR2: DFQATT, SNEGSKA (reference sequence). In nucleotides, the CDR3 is TGCAGTGCTAGTCGCCCGGGTTCAACTAATGAAAAACTGTTTTTT. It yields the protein CSASRPGSTNEKLFF.

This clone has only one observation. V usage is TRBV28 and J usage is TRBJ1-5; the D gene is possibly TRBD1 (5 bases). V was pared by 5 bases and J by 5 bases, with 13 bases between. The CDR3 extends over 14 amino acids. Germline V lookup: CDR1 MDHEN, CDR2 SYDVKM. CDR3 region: CASSAGQGDQPQHF. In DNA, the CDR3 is TGTGCCAGCAGTGCGGGGCAGGGTGATCAGCCCCAGCATTTT.

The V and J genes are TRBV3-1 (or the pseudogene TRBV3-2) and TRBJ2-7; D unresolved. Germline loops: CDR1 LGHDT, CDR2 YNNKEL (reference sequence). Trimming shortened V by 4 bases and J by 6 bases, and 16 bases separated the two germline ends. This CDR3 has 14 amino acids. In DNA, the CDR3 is TGTGCCAGCAGCCTCAGTTACACTTCTGCCGAGCAGTACTTC. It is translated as CASSLSYTSAEQYF.

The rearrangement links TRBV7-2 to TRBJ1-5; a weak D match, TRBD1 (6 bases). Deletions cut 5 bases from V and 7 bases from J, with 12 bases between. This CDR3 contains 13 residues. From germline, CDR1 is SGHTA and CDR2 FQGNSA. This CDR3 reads CASSQQGGQPQHF. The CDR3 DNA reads TGTGCCAGCAGCCAACAGGGAGGCCAGCCCCAGCATTTT. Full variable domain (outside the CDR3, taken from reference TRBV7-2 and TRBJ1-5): GAGVSQSPSNKVTEKGKDVELRCDPISGHTALYWYRQSLGQGLEFLIYFQGNSAPDKSGLPSDRFSAERTGGSVSTLTIQRTQQEDSAVYLCASSQQGGQPQHFGDGTRLSIL.

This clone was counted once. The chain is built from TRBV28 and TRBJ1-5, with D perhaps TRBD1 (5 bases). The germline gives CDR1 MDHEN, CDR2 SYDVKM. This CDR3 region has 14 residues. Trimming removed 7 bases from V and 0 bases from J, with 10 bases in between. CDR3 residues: CASNPQGSNQPQHF. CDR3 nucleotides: TGTGCCAGCAACCCTCAGGGTAGCAATCAGCCCCAGCATTTT.

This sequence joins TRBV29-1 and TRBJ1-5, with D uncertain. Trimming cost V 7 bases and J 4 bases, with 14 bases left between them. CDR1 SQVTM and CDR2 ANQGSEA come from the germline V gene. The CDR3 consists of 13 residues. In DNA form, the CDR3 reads TGCAGCGCCGGTTGGGGTATGAATCAGCCCCAGCATTTT. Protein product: CSAGWGMNQPQHF.

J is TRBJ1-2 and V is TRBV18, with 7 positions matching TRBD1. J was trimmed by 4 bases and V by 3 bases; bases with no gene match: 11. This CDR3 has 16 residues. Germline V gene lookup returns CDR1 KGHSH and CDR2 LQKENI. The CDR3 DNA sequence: TGTGCCAGCTCACCGGCACAGGGGCGCCGGGGCTATGGCTACACCTTC. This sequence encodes CASSPAQGRRGYGYTF. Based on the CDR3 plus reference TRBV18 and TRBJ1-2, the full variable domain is NAGVMQNPRHLVRRRGQEARLRCSPMKGHSHVYWYRQLPEEGLKFMVYLQKENIIDESGMPKERFSAEFPKEGPSILRIQQVVRGDSAAYFCASSPAQGRRGYGYTFGSGTRLTVV.

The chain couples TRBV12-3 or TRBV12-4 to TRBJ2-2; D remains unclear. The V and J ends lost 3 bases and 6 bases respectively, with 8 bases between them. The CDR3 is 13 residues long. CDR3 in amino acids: CASSFRTAGELFF. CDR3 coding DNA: TGTGCCAGCAGTTTCCGGACGGCCGGGGAGCTGTTTTTT.

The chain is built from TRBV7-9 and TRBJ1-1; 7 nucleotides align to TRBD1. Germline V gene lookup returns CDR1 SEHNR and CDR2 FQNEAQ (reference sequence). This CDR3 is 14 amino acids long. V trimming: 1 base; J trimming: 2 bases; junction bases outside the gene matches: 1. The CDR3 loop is CASSLGQGNTEAFF. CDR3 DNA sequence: TGTGCCAGCAGCTTAGGACAGGGTAACACTGAAGCTTTCTTT.

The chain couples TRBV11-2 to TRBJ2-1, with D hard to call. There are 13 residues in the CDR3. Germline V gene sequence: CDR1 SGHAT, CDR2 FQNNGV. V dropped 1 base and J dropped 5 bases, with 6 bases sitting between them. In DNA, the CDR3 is TGTGCCAGCAGCTTAGGCTTCAACAATGAGCAGTTCTTC. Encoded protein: CASSLGFNNEQFF.

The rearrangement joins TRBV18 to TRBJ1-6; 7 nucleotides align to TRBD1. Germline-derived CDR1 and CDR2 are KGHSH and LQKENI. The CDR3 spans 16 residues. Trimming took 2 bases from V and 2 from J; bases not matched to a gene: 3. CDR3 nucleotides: TGTGCCAGCTCACCAGACAGGGATCCCTATAATTCACCCCTCCACTTT. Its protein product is CASSPDRDPYNSPLHF. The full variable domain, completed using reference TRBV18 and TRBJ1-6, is NAGVMQNPRHLVRRRGQEARLRCSPMKGHSHVYWYRQLPEEGLKFMVYLQKENIIDESGMPKERFSAEFPKEGPSILRIQQVVRGDSAAYFCASSPDRDPYNSPLHFGNGTRLTVT.

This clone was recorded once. CDR3 residues: CASSLAAVAGQAFF. CDR3 DNA sequence: TGCGCCAGCAGCTTGGCCGCCGTCGCAGGCCAGGCTTTCTTT. The V gene is TRBV5-1, the J gene TRBJ1-1; D gene unclear. This CDR3 has 14 amino acids. The ends were cut back, 0 bases at V and 11 bases at J, with 17 bases in the middle. In germline, CDR1 is SGHRS, CDR2 YFSETQ.

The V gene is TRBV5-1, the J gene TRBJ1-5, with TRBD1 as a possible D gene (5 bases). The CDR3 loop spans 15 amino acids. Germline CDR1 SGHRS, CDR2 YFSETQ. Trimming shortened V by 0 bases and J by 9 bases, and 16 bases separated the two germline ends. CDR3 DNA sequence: TGCGCCAGCAGCTTGGAACCAGAAGGGACGGGGCCCCAGCATTTT. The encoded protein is CASSLEPEGTGPQHF.

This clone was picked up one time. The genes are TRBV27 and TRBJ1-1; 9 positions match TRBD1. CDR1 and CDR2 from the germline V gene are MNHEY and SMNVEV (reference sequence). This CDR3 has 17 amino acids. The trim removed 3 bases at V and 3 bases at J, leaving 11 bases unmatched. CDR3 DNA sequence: TGTGCCAGCAGTTTGGTTTACAGGGGGCGCGGGGACACTGAAGCTTTCTTT. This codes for CASSLVYRGRGDTEAFF.

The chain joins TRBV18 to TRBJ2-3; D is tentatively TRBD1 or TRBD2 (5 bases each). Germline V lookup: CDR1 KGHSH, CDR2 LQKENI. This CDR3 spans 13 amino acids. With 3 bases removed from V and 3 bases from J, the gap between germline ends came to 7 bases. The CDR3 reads CASSPRGTDTQYF. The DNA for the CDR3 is TGTGCCAGCTCACCGAGGGGAACAGATACGCAGTATTTT.

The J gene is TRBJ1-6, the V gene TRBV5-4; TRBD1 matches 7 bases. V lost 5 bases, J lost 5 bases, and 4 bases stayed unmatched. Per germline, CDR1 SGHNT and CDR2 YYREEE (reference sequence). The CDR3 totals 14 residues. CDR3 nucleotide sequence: TGTGCCAGCAGATTAACAGGGGATAATTCACCCCTCCACTTT. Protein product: CASRLTGDNSPLHF.

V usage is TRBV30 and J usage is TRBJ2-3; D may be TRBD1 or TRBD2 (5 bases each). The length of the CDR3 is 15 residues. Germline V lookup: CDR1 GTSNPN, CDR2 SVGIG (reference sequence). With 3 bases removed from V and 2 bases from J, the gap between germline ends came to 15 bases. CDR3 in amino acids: CAWRGVGGATDTQYF. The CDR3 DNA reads TGTGCCTGGAGGGGGGTAGGTGGGGCCACAGATACGCAGTATTTT.

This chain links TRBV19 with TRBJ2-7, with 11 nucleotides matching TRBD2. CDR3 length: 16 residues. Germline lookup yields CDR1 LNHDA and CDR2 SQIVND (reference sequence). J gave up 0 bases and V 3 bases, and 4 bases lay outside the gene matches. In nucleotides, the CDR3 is TGTGCCAGTAGTATGCCCGGGACTAGCGGCTCCTACGAGCAGTACTTC. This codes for CASSMPGTSGSYEQYF. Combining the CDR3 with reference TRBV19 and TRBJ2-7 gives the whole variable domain DGGITQSPKYLFRKEGQNVTLSCEQNLNHDAMYWYRQDPGQGLRLIYYSQIVNDFQKGDIAEGYSVSREKKESFPLTVTSAQKNPTAFYLCASSMPGTSGSYEQYFGPGTRLTVT.

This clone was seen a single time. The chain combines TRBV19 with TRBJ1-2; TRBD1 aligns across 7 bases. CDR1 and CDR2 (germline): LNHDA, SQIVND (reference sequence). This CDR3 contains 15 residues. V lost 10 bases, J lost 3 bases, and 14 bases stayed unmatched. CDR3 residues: CATSDRKGAYYGYTF. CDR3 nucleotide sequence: TGTGCCACTTCGGACAGGAAGGGGGCTTACTATGGCTACACCTTC.